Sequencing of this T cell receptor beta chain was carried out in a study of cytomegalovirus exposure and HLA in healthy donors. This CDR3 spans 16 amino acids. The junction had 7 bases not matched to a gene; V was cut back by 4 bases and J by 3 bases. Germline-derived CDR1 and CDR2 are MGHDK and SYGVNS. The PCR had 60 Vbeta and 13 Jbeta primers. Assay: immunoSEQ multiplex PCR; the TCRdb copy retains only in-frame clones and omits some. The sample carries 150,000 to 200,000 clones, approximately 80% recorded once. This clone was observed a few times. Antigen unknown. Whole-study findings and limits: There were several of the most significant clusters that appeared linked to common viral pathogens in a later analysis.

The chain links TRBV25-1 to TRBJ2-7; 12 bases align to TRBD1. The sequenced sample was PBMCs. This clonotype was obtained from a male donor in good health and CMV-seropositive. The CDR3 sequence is CASSGRDRGLSYEQYF. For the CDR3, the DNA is TGTGCCAGCAGTGGCCGGGACAGGGGGCTCAGCTACGAGCAGTACTTC.